One and the same sample provided the 2 T cell receptor beta chains below, sequenced in a study of T cell repertoires in cytomegalovirus infection. MiXCR, run by TCRdb on the reads, gives a single entry per CDR3 protein. The table records 110,000 or so distinct CDR3 sequences, under 35% of them present only once. Their recognized antigens are unknown. Sample: CD8+ T cells from cultured PBMCs, taken from culture after CMV antigen stimulation. The receptors shown here come from a human donor in good health (CMV status not recorded). Some clones in this sample may be carry-over from other donors' samples.

A few counts support this clonotype. V and J are TRBV7-6 and TRBJ1-1; D is perhaps TRBD1 (5 bases). The CDR3 covers 13 residues. Per germline, CDR1 SGHVS and CDR2 FNYEAQ. Between the trimmed V and J ends, which lost 2 bases and 7 bases, there was a span of 11 bases. CDR3 sequence reads: CASSLSVRGEAFF. The CDR3, as DNA: TGTGCCAGCAGCTTAAGTGTTAGGGGTGAAGCTTTCTTT.

The gene calls are TRBV7-8 and TRBJ1-1, with D maybe TRBD1 (5 bases). V was trimmed by 1 base and J by 1 base, leaving 19 bases between them. CDR3 size: 18 residues. CDR1 and CDR2 (germline): SGHVS, FQNEAQ. In DNA, the CDR3 is TGTGCCAGCAGCTTAGGGTTCAGTCAGTTGGGGACGAACACTGAAGCTTTCTTT. Its protein product is CASSLGFSQLGTNTEAFF.